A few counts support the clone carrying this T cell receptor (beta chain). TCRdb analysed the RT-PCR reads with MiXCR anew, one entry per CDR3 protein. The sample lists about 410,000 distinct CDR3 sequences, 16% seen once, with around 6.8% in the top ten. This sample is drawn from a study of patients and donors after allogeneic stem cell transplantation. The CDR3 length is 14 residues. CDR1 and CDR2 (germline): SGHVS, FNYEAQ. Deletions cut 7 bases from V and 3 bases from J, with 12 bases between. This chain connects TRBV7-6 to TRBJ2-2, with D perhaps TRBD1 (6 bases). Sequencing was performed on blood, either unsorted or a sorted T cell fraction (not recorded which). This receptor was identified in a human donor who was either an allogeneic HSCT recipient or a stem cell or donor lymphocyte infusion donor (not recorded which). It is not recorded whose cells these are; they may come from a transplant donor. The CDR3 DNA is TGTGCCAGCACCCTAGGGGGATACACCGGGGAGCTGTTTTTT. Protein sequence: CASTLGGYTGELFF.